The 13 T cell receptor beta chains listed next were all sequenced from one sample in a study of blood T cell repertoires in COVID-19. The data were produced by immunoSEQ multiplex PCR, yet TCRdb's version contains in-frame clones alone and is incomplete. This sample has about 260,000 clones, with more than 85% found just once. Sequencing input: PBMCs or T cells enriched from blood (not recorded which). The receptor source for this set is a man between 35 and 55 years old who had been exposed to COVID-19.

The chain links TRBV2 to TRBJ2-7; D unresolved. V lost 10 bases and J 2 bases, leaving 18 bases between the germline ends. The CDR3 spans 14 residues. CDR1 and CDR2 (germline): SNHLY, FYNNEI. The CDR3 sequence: CANAEPDSAYEQYF. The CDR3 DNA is TGTGCCAACGCGGAACCAGACTCCGCCTACGAGCAGTACTTC.

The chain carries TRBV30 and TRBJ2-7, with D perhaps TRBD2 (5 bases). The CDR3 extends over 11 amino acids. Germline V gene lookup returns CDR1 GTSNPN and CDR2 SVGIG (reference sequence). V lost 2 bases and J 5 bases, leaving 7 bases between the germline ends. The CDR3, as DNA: TGTGCCTGGAGTCTAGCCCACGAGCAGTACTTC. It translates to CAWSLAHEQYF.

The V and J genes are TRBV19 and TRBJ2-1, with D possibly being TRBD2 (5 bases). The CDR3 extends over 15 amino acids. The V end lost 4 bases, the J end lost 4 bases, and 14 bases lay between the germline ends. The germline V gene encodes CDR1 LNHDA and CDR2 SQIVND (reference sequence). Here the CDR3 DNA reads TGTGCCAGTAGTACCGCCGGCGGGCTTTACAATGAGCAGTTCTTC. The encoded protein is CASSTAGGLYNEQFF.

The DNA for the CDR3 is TGTGCCAGCAGCAGTCCCGGCTCTGGGGCCAACGTCCTGACTTTC. Protein: CASSSPGSGANVLTF. The chain has TRBV21-1 and TRBJ2-6; TRBD2, the table's D call, lacks a check against the DNA. TRBV21-1 is annotated as a pseudogene. There are 15 residues in the CDR3.

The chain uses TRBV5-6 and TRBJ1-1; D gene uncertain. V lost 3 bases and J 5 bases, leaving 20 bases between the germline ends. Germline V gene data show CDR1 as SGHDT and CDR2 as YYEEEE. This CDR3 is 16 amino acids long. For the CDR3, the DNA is TGTGCCAGCAGCTGGACGGAGGGCCGGGCGCGAACTGAAGCTTTCTTT. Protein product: CASSWTEGRARTEAFF.

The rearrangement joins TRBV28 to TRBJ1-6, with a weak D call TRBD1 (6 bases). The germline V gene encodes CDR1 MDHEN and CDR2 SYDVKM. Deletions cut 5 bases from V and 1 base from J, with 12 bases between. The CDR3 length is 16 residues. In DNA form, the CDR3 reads TGTGCCAGCAGTGGAGCAGGGGATTCCTATAATTCACCCCTCCACTTT. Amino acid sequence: CASSGAGDSYNSPLHF.

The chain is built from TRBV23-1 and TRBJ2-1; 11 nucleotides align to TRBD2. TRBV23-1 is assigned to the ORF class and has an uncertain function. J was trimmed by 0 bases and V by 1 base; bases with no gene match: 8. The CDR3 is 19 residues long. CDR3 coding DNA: TGCGCCAGCAGTCAATTTTGGACTAGCGGGCCGAGCTCCTACAATGAGCAGTTCTTC. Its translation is CASSQFWTSGPSSYNEQFF.

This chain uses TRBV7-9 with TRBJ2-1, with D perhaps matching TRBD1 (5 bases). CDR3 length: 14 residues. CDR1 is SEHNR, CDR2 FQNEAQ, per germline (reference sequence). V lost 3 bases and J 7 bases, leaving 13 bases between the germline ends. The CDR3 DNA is TGTGCCAGCAGCTTTTCTCCGCAGGGAAATGAGCAGTTCTTC. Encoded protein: CASSFSPQGNEQFF.

The CDR3 sequence is CASSQDRGFGELFF. CDR3 bases: TGTGCCAGCAGTCAGGACAGGGGTTTTGGGGAGCTGTTTTTT. The chain is built from TRBV6-5 and TRBJ2-2, with 9 bases identical to TRBD1. CDR1 is MNHEY and CDR2 is SVGAGI in the germline V gene. The CDR3 loop spans 14 amino acids. Germline trimming cut 5 bases from V and 8 bases from J; bases unmatched to any gene: 6.

The CDR3 reads CASSSGQPTYGYTF. CDR3 nucleotide sequence: TGTGCCAGCAGTTCCGGACAGCCGACCTATGGCTACACCTTC. The rearrangement links TRBV28 to TRBJ1-2, with D maybe TRBD1 (6 bases). V was clipped by 4 bases and J by 4 bases, with 13 bases between them. The CDR3 is 14 amino acids. The germline V gene encodes CDR1 MDHEN and CDR2 SYDVKM.

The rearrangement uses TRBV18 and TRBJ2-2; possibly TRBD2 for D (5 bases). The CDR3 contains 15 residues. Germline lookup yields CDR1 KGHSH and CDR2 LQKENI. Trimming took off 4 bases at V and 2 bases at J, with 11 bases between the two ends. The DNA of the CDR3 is TGTGCCAGCTCACTCCTAGCAGATAACACCGGGGAGCTGTTTTTT. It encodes CASSLLADNTGELFF.

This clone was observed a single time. The CDR3 here is CASSTVYKGFEAFF. DNA for the CDR3: TGTGCCAGCAGCACCGTCTATAAGGGGTTTGAAGCTTTCTTT. The V call is TRBV3-1 (or the pseudogene TRBV3-2), the J call TRBJ1-1; the D gene is possibly TRBD1 (5 bases). This CDR3 region has 14 residues. Per germline, CDR1 LGHDT and CDR2 YNNKEL (reference sequence). Deletions cut 5 bases from V and 7 bases from J, with 17 bases between.

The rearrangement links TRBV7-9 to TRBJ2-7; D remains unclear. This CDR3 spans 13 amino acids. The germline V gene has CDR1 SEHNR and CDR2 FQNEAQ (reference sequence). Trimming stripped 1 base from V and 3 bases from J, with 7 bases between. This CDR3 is CASSLGAYYEQYF. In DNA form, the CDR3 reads TGTGCCAGCAGCTTAGGGGCCTACTACGAGCAGTACTTC.